These 14 T cell receptor beta chains were all obtained from the same sample, sequenced in a study of cytomegalovirus exposure and HLA in healthy donors. The PCR employed 60 Vbeta primers together with 13 Jbeta primers. The data were produced by immunoSEQ multiplex PCR, yet TCRdb's version contains in-frame clones alone and is incomplete. The sample includes 150,000 to 200,000 clones, about four fifths seen only once; the top ten take roughly 5.2%. Sequencing was done on a sample of PBMCs. Receptors originate from a woman between 18 and 30 years old in good health and CMV-seropositive.

The gene calls are TRBV5-6 and TRBJ1-2, with D possibly being TRBD1 (5 bases). CDR1 is SGHDT and CDR2 is YYEEEE in the germline V gene. The V gene lost 2 bases and the J gene lost 7 bases, with 9 bases spanning the gap. The CDR3 has 12 residues. The CDR3 protein is CASSFQGGGYTF. DNA of the CDR3: TGTGCCAGCAGCTTTCAGGGTGGTGGCTACACCTTC.

The V call is TRBV6-5, the J call TRBJ1-2; TRBD1 matches 8 bases. The germline V gene encodes CDR1 MNHEY and CDR2 SVGAGI. This CDR3 is 15 amino acids long. Unmatched junction bases numbered 6, after V lost 2 bases and J lost 4 bases. The CDR3 region is CASSYARTGRYGYTF. In nucleotides, the CDR3 is TGTGCCAGCAGTTACGCCCGGACAGGGCGCTATGGCTACACCTTC.

The rearrangement joins TRBV18 to TRBJ1-4; D remains unclear. V gave up 2 bases and J gave up 3 bases, with 7 bases separating them. This CDR3 contains 14 residues. CDR1 and CDR2 (germline): KGHSH, LQKENI. The CDR3 DNA follows: TGTGCCAGCTCACCAGAGGCCTCTAATGAAAAACTGTTTTTT. As protein: CASSPEASNEKLFF.

The chain uses TRBV6-6 and TRBJ1-1; TRBD1 is a possible D gene (5 bases). The CDR3 is 15 residues long. The germline V and J ends were trimmed by 7 bases and 7 bases, with 22 bases remaining between them. Germline loops: CDR1 MNHNY, CDR2 SVGAGI (reference sequence). In DNA, the CDR3 is TGTGCCAGCACCCTGGGGGGGTCCCGGGACTTTGAAGCTTTCTTT. Its protein is CASTLGGSRDFEAFF.

The rearrangement joins TRBV4-1 to TRBJ1-2; unclear D gene. The V gene's germline CDR1 is MGHRA and CDR2 YSYEKL. The CDR3 loop spans 15 amino acids. Trimming took off 1 base at V and 0 bases at J, with 9 bases between the two ends. The CDR3 DNA follows: TGCGCCAGCAGCCAAGTTCTAGTCTCTAACTATGGCTACACCTTC. Protein product: CASSQVLVSNYGYTF.

The chain uses TRBV1 and TRBJ1-6; the D segment call TRBD1 is taken from the table without a DNA check. TRBV1 is a documented pseudogene. The CDR3 consists of 17 residues. This CDR3 reads CTSSQVSPHTQGSPLHF. The CDR3, as DNA: TGCACCAGCAGCCAAGTAAGCCCCCATACTCAGGGATCACCCCTCCACTTT.

J is TRBJ2-1 and V is TRBV27; 11 bases are a match to TRBD2. V shed 5 bases and J 3 bases; nucleotides not matched to a gene: 9. The germline V gene has CDR1 MNHEY and CDR2 SMNVEV (reference sequence). This CDR3 is 17 amino acids long. Here the CDR3 reads CASSPDPLAGGYNEQFF. CDR3 nucleotides: TGTGCCAGCAGTCCCGACCCCCTAGCGGGGGGCTACAATGAGCAGTTCTTC.

The V call is TRBV10-3, the J call TRBJ2-3, with TRBD1 matching over 8 bases. The germline gives CDR1 ENHRY, CDR2 SYGVKD. The CDR3 has 14 amino acids. J gave up 4 bases and V 4 bases, and 4 bases lay outside the gene matches. CDR3 nucleotides: TGTGCCATCAGTGGACAGGGGAGGCCAGATACGCAGTATTTT. It codes for CAISGQGRPDTQYF.

J is TRBJ2-3 and V is TRBV30; D uncertain. Trimming cost V 5 bases and J 7 bases, with 10 bases left between them. From germline, CDR1 is GTSNPN and CDR2 SVGIG (reference sequence). This CDR3 is 11 amino acids long. CDR3 region: CAWDTRNTQYF. For the CDR3, the DNA is TGTGCCTGGGACACACGGAATACGCAGTATTTT.

The chain is built from TRBV5-6 and TRBJ2-7; D is perhaps TRBD2 (6 bases). This CDR3 has 12 amino acids. In germline, CDR1 is SGHDT, CDR2 YYEEEE. V dropped 4 bases and J dropped 6 bases, with 11 bases sitting between them. CDR3 sequence reads: CASSLNGGEQYF. In DNA form, the CDR3 reads TGTGCCAGCAGCCTTAACGGGGGCGAGCAGTACTTC.

This rearrangement joins TRBV29-1 to TRBJ1-1; D remains unclear. Germline V CDR1 and CDR2: SQVTM, ANQGSEA. V was shortened by 0 bases and J by 4 bases, with 12 bases between the two germline ends. The CDR3 has 14 residues. This CDR3 is CSVEDLGVTTEAFF. Here the CDR3 DNA reads TGCAGCGTTGAAGATCTGGGAGTGACCACTGAAGCTTTCTTT.

The chain recombines TRBV11-2 with TRBJ2-3; TRBD1 matches at 10 bases. Germline CDR1 reads SGHAT; CDR2 reads FQNNGV. The CDR3 has 17 residues. V lost 2 bases to trimming and J lost 1 base; unmatched junction nucleotides: 6. This CDR3 is CASSLRGGTGGTDTQYF. The CDR3 region has the DNA TGTGCCAGCAGCTTAAGGGGCGGGACAGGGGGCACAGATACGCAGTATTTT.

The gene calls are TRBV13 and TRBJ2-5; D is possibly TRBD1 (6 bases). Trimming removed 5 bases from V and 4 bases from J, with 11 bases in between. Germline V CDR1 and CDR2: PRHDT, FYEKMQ (reference sequence). CDR3 size: 13 residues. The CDR3 bases are TGTGCCAGCAGCAGTACAGGGCGAGAGACCCAGTACTTC. Translation: CASSSTGRETQYF. Supplemented by reference TRBV13 and TRBJ2-5, the full variable domain reads AAGVIQSPRHLIKEKRETATLKCYPIPRHDTVYWYQQGPGQDPQFLISFYEKMQSDKGSIPDRFSAQQFSDYHSELNMSSLELGDSALYFCASSSTGRETQYFGPGTRLLVL.

The sample holds one count of this clone. The CDR3 reads CASSYSRGLRELFF. The DNA for the CDR3 is TGTGCCAGCAGTTACTCTAGGGGTCTTAGGGAGCTGTTTTTT. This rearrangement joins TRBV6-5 to TRBJ2-2; a weak D match, TRBD1 (5 bases). The CDR3 loop spans 14 amino acids. CDR1 is MNHEY, CDR2 SVGAGI, per germline. Trimming cost V 0 bases and J 9 bases, with 11 bases left between them.